This record looks at one T cell receptor (beta chain) sequence and its context. Its antigen is not identified. While unrecorded immune exposures were likely, the donors were nominally healthy when sampled. This CDR3 comprises 19 residues. Germline V gene lookup returns CDR1 LNHDA and CDR2 SQIVND (reference sequence). J lost 8 bases, V lost 1 base, and 17 bases had no gene match. The PCR employed 60 Vbeta primers together with 13 Jbeta primers. The protocol was immunoSEQ multiplex PCR, while the TCRdb copy is restricted to in-frame clones and leaves out a portion. The top ten hold under 6% of the sample, which has roughly 170,000 clones, around 80% seen once. This entry is derived from a study of cytomegalovirus exposure and HLA in healthy donors. Whole-study context: Clustering assigned about 76% of the approximately 400 genotyped donors to the Caucasian-associated ancestry cluster. Points from the study as a whole: In a later analysis, V- and J-gene trimming of beta chains associated with a DCLRE1C missense variant, replicated independently.

This receptor was obtained from a woman between 45 and 65 years old in good health and CMV-seropositive. The chain employs TRBV19 and TRBJ2-1; 10 positions match TRBD2. Sequencing was done on a sample of PBMCs. The CDR3 nucleotides are TGTGCCAGTAGTATAGTCCCAGCGGGGGGGCCTTTGTTCTCGGATGAGCAGTTCTTC. The encoded protein is CASSIVPAGGPLFSDEQFF.